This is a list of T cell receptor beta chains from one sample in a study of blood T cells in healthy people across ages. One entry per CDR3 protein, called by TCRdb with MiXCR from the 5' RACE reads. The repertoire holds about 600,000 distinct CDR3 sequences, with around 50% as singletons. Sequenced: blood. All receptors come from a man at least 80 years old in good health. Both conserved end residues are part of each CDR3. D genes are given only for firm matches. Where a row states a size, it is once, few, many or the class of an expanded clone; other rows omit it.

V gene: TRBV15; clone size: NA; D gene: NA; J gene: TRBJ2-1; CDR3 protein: CATSRDRRVEQFF; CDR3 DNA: TGTGCCACCAGCAGAGATAGGAGGGTAGAGCAGTTCTTC
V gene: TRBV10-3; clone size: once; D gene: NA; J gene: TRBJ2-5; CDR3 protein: CATRDLDEQYF; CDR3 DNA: TGTGCCACCCGGGACCTCGATGAGCAGTACTTC
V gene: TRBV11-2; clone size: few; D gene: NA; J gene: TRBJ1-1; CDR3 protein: CASSQTANTEAFF; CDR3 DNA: TGTGCCAGCAGCCAAACAGCGAACACTGAAGCTTTCTTT
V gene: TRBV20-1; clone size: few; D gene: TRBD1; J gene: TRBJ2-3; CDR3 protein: CSAKHGQGADTQYF; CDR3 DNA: TGCAGTGCCAAACATGGACAGGGGGCAGATACGCAGTATTTT
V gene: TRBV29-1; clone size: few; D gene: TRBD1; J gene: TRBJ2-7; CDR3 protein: CSVEGEQGYEQYF; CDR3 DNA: TGCAGCGTTGAAGGGGAACAGGGGTACGAGCAGTACTTC
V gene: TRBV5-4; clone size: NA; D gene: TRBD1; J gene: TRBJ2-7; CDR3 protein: CASSPGGQNTYEQYF; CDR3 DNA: TGTGCCAGCAGCCCAGGGGGACAGAATACATACGAGCAGTACTTC
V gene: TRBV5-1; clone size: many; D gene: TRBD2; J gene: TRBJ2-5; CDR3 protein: CASSTGTSGESGTQYF; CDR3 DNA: TGCGCCAGCAGCACCGGGACTAGCGGAGAAAGTGGGACCCAGTACTTC
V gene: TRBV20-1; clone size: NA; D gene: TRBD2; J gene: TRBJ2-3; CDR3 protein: CSANGGDGSTDTQYF; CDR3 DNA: TGCAGTGCCAATGGGGGGGATGGAAGCACAGATACGCAGTATTTT
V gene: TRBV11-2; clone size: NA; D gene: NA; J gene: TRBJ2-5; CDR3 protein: CASSQPPQGGRSNEQYF; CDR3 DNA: TGTGCCAGCAGCCAACCCCCCCAGGGGGGCAGGTCCAATGAGCAGTACTTC
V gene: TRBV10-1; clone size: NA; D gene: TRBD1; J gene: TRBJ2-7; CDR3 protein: CASSQSTGKDYEQYF; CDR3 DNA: TGCGCCAGCAGTCAGTCGACAGGGAAGGACTACGAGCAGTACTTC
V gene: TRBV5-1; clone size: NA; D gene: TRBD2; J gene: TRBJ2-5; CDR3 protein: CASSLGSGSRETQYF; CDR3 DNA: TGCGCCAGCAGCTTGGGTAGCGGGAGTCGGGAGACCCAGTACTTC